These 17 T cell receptor beta chains were sequenced from one sample in a study of blood T cell repertoires in COVID-19. Profiled with immunoSEQ multiplex PCR; TCRdb holds only in-frame clones, not every one. The table records 270,000 or so clones, around 89% of them present only once. The sequencing input was peripheral blood. All receptors come from a man aged 40-49 years with acute or convalescent COVID-19.

The V and J genes are TRBV5-4 and TRBJ2-2, with 8 bases that match TRBD1. From germline, CDR1 is SGHNT and CDR2 YYREEE (reference sequence). V trimming: 5 bases; J trimming: 8 bases; junction bases outside the gene matches: 14. The CDR3 sequence is 16 residues long. CDR3 DNA sequence: TGTGCCAGCAGTTCCGGACAGGGAAGGGGATCGGGGGAGCTGTTTTTT. As protein: CASSSGQGRGSGELFF. Full variable domain (remainder filled in from reference TRBV5-4 and TRBJ2-2): ETGVTQSPTHLIKTRGQQVTLRCSSQSGHNTVSWYQQALGQGPQFIFQYYREEENGRGNFPPRFSGLQFPNYSSELNVNALELDDSALYLCASSSGQGRGSGELFFGEGSRLTVL.

The rearrangement links TRBV9 to TRBJ2-2; a weak D match, TRBD1 (5 bases). The V gene's germline CDR1 is SGDLS and CDR2 YYNGEE. Trimming took off 8 bases at V and 0 bases at J, with 14 bases between the two ends. The CDR3 is 15 amino acids. CDR3 in DNA: TGTGCCAGTGGGGCCGGCGGCGCGAACACCGGGGAGCTGTTTTTT. Its protein is CASGAGGANTGELFF. The full variable domain, rest sourced from reference TRBV9 and TRBJ2-2, is DSGVTQTPKHLITATGQRVTLRCSPRSGDLSVYWYQQSLDQGLQFLIQYYNGEERAKGNILERFSAQQFPDLHSELNLSSLELGDSALYFCASGAGGANTGELFFGEGSRLTVL.

The chain employs TRBV5-4 and TRBJ1-2, with D possibly TRBD1 on 5 matching bases. The CDR3 is 15 residues long. Trimming left V 3 bases short and J 4 bases short, with 16 bases between. Germline CDR1 is SGHNT and CDR2 is YYREEE (reference sequence). Written as DNA, the CDR3 is TGTGCCAGCAGCTCGGGGGGTTCCGACCTCTATGGCTACACCTTC. This codes for CASSSGGSDLYGYTF.

J is TRBJ2-7 and V is TRBV19; TRBD2 is a possible D gene (5 bases). The germline V and J ends were trimmed by 0 bases and 0 bases, with 6 bases remaining between them. The CDR3 is made up of 14 amino acids. Germline V gene sequence: CDR1 LNHDA, CDR2 SQIVND (reference sequence). The CDR3 DNA follows: TGTGCCAGTAGTATAGACGGGGTCTCCTACGAGCAGTACTTC. It specifies CASSIDGVSYEQYF.

J is TRBJ1-2 and V is TRBV3-1 (or the pseudogene TRBV3-2); 11 bases match TRBD1. Trimming removed 4 bases from V and 5 bases from J; junction bases left unmatched: 6. Germline V gene data show CDR1 as LGHDT and CDR2 as YNNKEL (reference sequence). This CDR3 is built from 15 residues. CDR3 nucleotides: TGTGCCAGCAGCCTTCTAGGACAGGGGGCTTATGGCTACACCTTC. Residues: CASSLLGQGAYGYTF.

This sequence joins TRBV7-2 and TRBJ1-3; D remains ambiguous. With 6 bases removed from V and 0 bases from J, the gap between germline ends came to 9 bases. Germline lookup yields CDR1 SGHTA and CDR2 FQGNSA. The CDR3 is 14 residues long. The CDR3 DNA follows: TGTGCCAGCAGACCGGTTCGCTCTGGAAACACCATATATTTT. Protein product: CASRPVRSGNTIYF.

The rearrangement links TRBV11-2 to TRBJ1-6, with D unclear. The CDR3 has 13 residues. Germline lookup yields CDR1 SGHAT and CDR2 FQNNGV. Trimming took 1 base from V and 8 from J, leaving 6 bases between them. Here the CDR3 DNA reads TGTGCCAGCAGCTTAGTCCCCTATTCACCCCTCCACTTT. Translated, it gives CASSLVPYSPLHF.

The chain is built from TRBV5-6 and TRBJ2-1; TRBD1 aligns across 8 bases. This CDR3 has 16 residues. Germline CDR1 reads SGHDT; CDR2 reads YYEEEE. V lost 4 bases and J lost 1; bases outside the gene matches: 7. The CDR3: CASSVRQGSSYNEQFF. CDR3 bases: TGTGCCAGCAGCGTCCGACAGGGGAGTTCCTACAATGAGCAGTTCTTC. The variable domain in full, with the rest retrieved from reference TRBV5-6 and TRBJ2-1, is DAGVTQSPTHLIKTRGQQVTLRCSPKSGHDTVSWYQQALGQGPQFIFQYYEEEERQRGNFPDRFSGHQFPNYSSELNVNALLLGDSALYLCASSVRQGSSYNEQFFGPGTRLTVL.

V gene TRBV27 combines with J gene TRBJ2-1; 7 positions match TRBD2. The CDR3 totals 14 residues. CDR1 is MNHEY, CDR2 SMNVEV, per germline (reference sequence). With 3 bases clipped from V and 4 bases from J, the junction kept 3 bases outside the gene matches. The CDR3: CASSFSGPYNEQFF. CDR3 bases: TGTGCCAGCAGTTTTAGCGGGCCATACAATGAGCAGTTCTTC.

V gene TRBV5-4 combines with J gene TRBJ2-3; D remains ambiguous. Germline CDR1 reads SGHNT; CDR2 reads YYREEE (reference sequence). V was cut by 0 bases and J by 0 bases, with 8 bases left in between. The CDR3 consists of 15 residues. CDR3 DNA sequence: TGTGCCAGCAGCTTGGAGGCGGCTAGCACAGATACGCAGTATTTT. This translates into CASSLEAASTDTQYF.

J is TRBJ1-3 and V is TRBV9, with TRBD1 as a possible D gene (5 bases). CDR1 is SGDLS, CDR2 YYNGEE, per germline. V was shortened by 0 bases and J by 0 bases, with 7 bases between the two germline ends. CDR3 length equals 15 residues. CDR3 loop: CASSVGRGSGNTIYF. CDR3 in DNA: TGTGCCAGCAGCGTAGGTAGGGGCTCTGGAAACACCATATATTTT.

The chain is built from TRBV11-3 and TRBJ2-1; 12 nucleotides align to TRBD2. The germline CDR1 and CDR2 sequences are SGHNT and YENEEA. The trim removed 3 bases at V and 8 bases at J, leaving 5 bases unmatched. CDR3 length: 15 residues. Here the CDR3 reads CASSFGRTSGDEQFF. CDR3 bases: TGTGCCAGCAGCTTTGGCCGGACTAGCGGGGATGAGCAGTTCTTC.

V usage is TRBV10-3 and J usage is TRBJ1-2; D unresolved. V gave up 9 bases and J gave up 4 bases, with 12 bases separating them. The CDR3 covers 12 residues. In germline, CDR1 is ENHRY, CDR2 SYGVKD. CDR3 residues: CAIRHPGYGYTF. The DNA for the CDR3 is TGTGCCATTAGACATCCTGGCTATGGCTACACCTTC.

The rearrangement joins TRBV7-2 to TRBJ2-3, with 9 positions matching TRBD1. The V and J ends lost 5 bases and 3 bases, in that order; junction bases with no gene match: 6. The CDR3 consists of 15 residues. Looked up from germline, CDR1 is SGHTA and CDR2 is FQGNSA. The CDR3 is CASSPQGQGTDTQYF. CDR3 bases: TGTGCCAGCAGCCCCCAGGGACAGGGTACAGATACGCAGTATTTT.

The chain is built from TRBV7-2 and TRBJ1-1; TRBD1 is a possible D gene (6 bases). V lost 5 bases and J lost 4, with 14 bases in between. The CDR3 runs to 14 residues. CDR1 SGHTA and CDR2 FQGNSA come from the germline V gene. The CDR3 DNA reads as TGTGCCAGCAGCGCCGGGGGGCCTGGCACTGAAGCTTTCTTT. Translating gives CASSAGGPGTEAFF.

This chain joins TRBV5-1 and TRBJ2-3, with TRBD2 identical over 8 bases. From germline, CDR1 is SGHRS and CDR2 YFSETQ. This CDR3 comprises 14 residues. The ends lost 4 bases at V and 2 bases at J; junction bases unmatched: 3. CDR3 DNA sequence: TGCGCCAGCAGCGCGGGACTAGTCACAGATACGCAGTATTTT. It encodes CASSAGLVTDTQYF.

This clone has only one observation. This CDR3 is CASSIPGLAGIQDAQYF. The CDR3 DNA reads TGTGCCAGCAGCATCCCAGGACTAGCGGGTATACAAGACGCCCAGTACTTC. The V gene is TRBV11-2, the J gene TRBJ2-5; 11 bases align to TRBD2. This CDR3 comprises 17 residues. CDR1 and CDR2 (germline): SGHAT, FQNNGV. The V and J ends lost 5 bases and 9 bases, in that order; junction bases with no gene match: 17.